Listed below are T cell receptor beta chains from one sample, sequenced in a study of lymphopenia after photon versus proton radiotherapy. Data came from immunoSEQ multiplex PCR; TCRdb stores just in-frame clones and leaves some out. The table lists some 30,000 clones, 75% to 90% of them singletons, with 6.6% in the top ten. Sequencing was performed on peripheral blood, taken from a patient treated with proton-based radiotherapy. Receptor source: a woman in her 70s with pancreatic cancer. Some clones in this sample may be carry-over from other donors' samples. Both conserved end residues are part of each CDR3. A D gene is named only where the DNA matches it firmly. Clone size, where shown, is once, few, many, or a class for clones that have expanded.

CDR3nt: TGTGCCAGCCGACATCCTACAACCTACGAGCAGTACTTC; CDR3aa: CASRHPTTYEQYF; d_gene: .; v_gene: TRBV28; abundance: once; j_gene: TRBJ2-7
CDR3nt: TGTGCCAGCAGCGTAGGACAGGGTCGAGAAAAACTGTTTTTT; CDR3aa: CASSVGQGREKLFF; d_gene: TRBD1; v_gene: TRBV9; abundance: .; j_gene: TRBJ1-4
CDR3nt: TGTGCCAGTAGTATCGGCAGGTCCTACGAGCAGTACTTC; CDR3aa: CASSIGRSYEQYF; d_gene: .; v_gene: TRBV19; abundance: .; j_gene: TRBJ2-7
CDR3nt: TGTGCCAGCAGCGGACAGGGCGGCACAGATACGCAGTATTTT; CDR3aa: CASSGQGGTDTQYF; d_gene: TRBD1; v_gene: TRBV28; abundance: .; j_gene: TRBJ2-3
CDR3nt: TGTGCCAGCAGCTTATCCCAAGGCTATGGCTACACCTTC; CDR3aa: CASSLSQGYGYTF; d_gene: .; v_gene: TRBV7-9; abundance: .; j_gene: TRBJ1-2
CDR3nt: TGTGCCAGCAACTACCAGGGCCAGCCCCAGCATTTT; CDR3aa: CASNYQGQPQHF; d_gene: .; v_gene: TRBV6-1; abundance: once; j_gene: TRBJ1-5
CDR3nt: TGTGCCAGCAGTGACCGGGACAGGCGCTACGAGCAGTACTTC; CDR3aa: CASSDRDRRYEQYF; d_gene: TRBD1; v_gene: TRBV27; abundance: .; j_gene: TRBJ2-7
CDR3nt: TGTGCCTGGAGCGGCGGGGCTGGGAGTAGTTCACCCCTCCACTTT; CDR3aa: CAWSGGAGSSSPLHF; d_gene: .; v_gene: TRBV30; abundance: .; j_gene: TRBJ1-6
CDR3nt: TGTGCCAGCAGCGGTGGGGGGGGCCGGCATTTT; CDR3aa: CASSGGGGRHF; d_gene: .; v_gene: TRBV2; abundance: .; j_gene: TRBJ1-5
CDR3nt: TGTGCCTGGAGTTTGACAGGGGGGAATACTGAAGCTTTCTTT; CDR3aa: CAWSLTGGNTEAFF; d_gene: TRBD1; v_gene: TRBV30; abundance: .; j_gene: TRBJ1-1
CDR3nt: TGCGCCAGCAGCTCCAAAAGCGGCTCAAACACCGGGGAGCTGTTTTTT; CDR3aa: CASSSKSGSNTGELFF; d_gene: .; v_gene: TRBV5-1; abundance: .; j_gene: TRBJ2-2
CDR3nt: TGTGCCAGCAGTTACAGGAGGGGTCCCTACGAGCAGTACTTC; CDR3aa: CASSYRRGPYEQYF; d_gene: .; v_gene: TRBV6-5; abundance: .; j_gene: TRBJ2-7
CDR3nt: TGTGCCACCAGCAGAGATTACAGCAATCAGCCCCAGCATTTT; CDR3aa: CATSRDYSNQPQHF; d_gene: .; v_gene: TRBV15; abundance: .; j_gene: TRBJ1-5
CDR3nt: TGTGCCTGGAGTGCAACTTACAATGAGCAGTTCTTC; CDR3aa: CAWSATYNEQFF; d_gene: .; v_gene: TRBV30; abundance: .; j_gene: TRBJ2-1
CDR3nt: TGTGCCAGCAGGGACCGGGGGGTGCTCTCTGGAAACACCATATATTTT; CDR3aa: CASRDRGVLSGNTIYF; d_gene: .; v_gene: TRBV2; abundance: .; j_gene: TRBJ1-3
CDR3nt: TGCGCCAGCAGCTTGGAGGGACAGGGTGACACCATATATTTT; CDR3aa: CASSLEGQGDTIYF; d_gene: TRBD1; v_gene: TRBV5-1; abundance: .; j_gene: TRBJ1-3
CDR3nt: TGTGCCAGCAGCTTAGGAGGCGACTCCTACGAGCAGTACTTC; CDR3aa: CASSLGGDSYEQYF; d_gene: .; v_gene: TRBV11-3; abundance: few; j_gene: TRBJ2-7
CDR3nt: TGCGCCAGCAGCCAAGGGAATCCTGAAGCTTTCTTT; CDR3aa: CASSQGNPEAFF; d_gene: .; v_gene: TRBV4-1; abundance: .; j_gene: TRBJ1-1
CDR3nt: TGTGCCAGCAGCTCCGGAAGGGGGGGGGCTGGTTACGAGCAGTACTTC; CDR3aa: CASSSGRGGAGYEQYF; d_gene: .; v_gene: TRBV7-2; abundance: .; j_gene: TRBJ2-7
CDR3nt: TGTGCCAGCAGCAAGGGTGGGGGACAGGGTTCCTACAATGAGCAGTTCTTC; CDR3aa: CASSKGGGQGSYNEQFF; d_gene: .; v_gene: TRBV21-1; abundance: .; j_gene: TRBJ2-1
CDR3nt: TGTGCCAGCAGCCCAGGGACAACTTATGGCTACACCTTC; CDR3aa: CASSPGTTYGYTF; d_gene: .; v_gene: TRBV7-3; abundance: .; j_gene: TRBJ1-2
CDR3nt: TGTGCCACTACAGGGAGTTACAATGAGCAGTTCTTC; CDR3aa: CATTGSYNEQFF; d_gene: .; v_gene: TRBV27; abundance: .; j_gene: TRBJ2-1
CDR3nt: TGTGCCAGTAAGGAAAAACAGGGGGCTGGATGGCAGCCCCAGCATTTT; CDR3aa: CASKEKQGAGWQPQHF; d_gene: TRBD1; v_gene: TRBV19; abundance: .; j_gene: TRBJ1-5
CDR3nt: TGTGCCAGCAGTTCGGATACCTGGGAGACCCAGTACTTC; CDR3aa: CASSSDTWETQYF; d_gene: .; v_gene: TRBV6-6; abundance: .; j_gene: TRBJ2-5
CDR3nt: TGTGCCAGCAGTGAAGCGTGGGCTAGCGGGAGTCTCTACGAGCAGTACTTC; CDR3aa: CASSEAWASGSLYEQYF; d_gene: TRBD2; v_gene: TRBV6-1; abundance: .; j_gene: TRBJ2-7
CDR3nt: TGTGCCAGCAGCTTACCCCCGGGACTTGAGCAGTTCTTC; CDR3aa: CASSLPPGLEQFF; d_gene: .; v_gene: TRBV7-3; abundance: .; j_gene: TRBJ2-1
CDR3nt: TGTGCCAGCAGCTTAGTAATTGGGGTTGCGGGAGGGCTCTACGAGCAGTACTTC; CDR3aa: CASSLVIGVAGGLYEQYF; d_gene: TRBD2; v_gene: TRBV7-2; abundance: once; j_gene: TRBJ2-7
CDR3nt: TGTGCCAGCAGCGGGGGACAGGGGGTTAACTATGGCTACACCTTC; CDR3aa: CASSGGQGVNYGYTF; d_gene: TRBD1; v_gene: TRBV7-9; abundance: .; j_gene: TRBJ1-2
CDR3nt: TGTGCCAGCAGCTTAGGCCCTCCCCCTGGGGAGACCCAGTACTTC; CDR3aa: CASSLGPPPGETQYF; d_gene: .; v_gene: TRBV7-2; abundance: .; j_gene: TRBJ2-5
CDR3nt: TGTGCCAGCAGCGCTTGGGACACCGTCGGAGAGGAGCAGTACTTC; CDR3aa: CASSAWDTVGEEQYF; d_gene: .; v_gene: TRBV9; abundance: once; j_gene: TRBJ2-5
CDR3nt: TGCGCCAGCAGCTTCGAAACGGGGTTTACGGGCACAGATACGCAGTATTTT; CDR3aa: CASSFETGFTGTDTQYF; d_gene: .; v_gene: TRBV5-1; abundance: .; j_gene: TRBJ2-3
CDR3nt: TGTGCCTGGAGTGTATCAGGGGTTGGCTACACCTTC; CDR3aa: CAWSVSGVGYTF; d_gene: .; v_gene: TRBV30; abundance: .; j_gene: TRBJ1-2
CDR3nt: TGTGCCACTACAGGGAGTTACAATGGGCAGTTCTTC; CDR3aa: CATTGSYNGQFF; d_gene: .; v_gene: TRBV27; abundance: .; j_gene: TRBJ2-1
CDR3nt: TGCGCCAGCAGCCAAGACCGTTCTATTGGAAGGGGTGGGAATGAGCAGTTCTTC; CDR3aa: CASSQDRSIGRGGNEQFF; d_gene: .; v_gene: TRBV4-3; abundance: .; j_gene: TRBJ2-1
CDR3nt: TGTGCCTGGAGCCGAACAGGGGCTGGAAACACCATATATTTT; CDR3aa: CAWSRTGAGNTIYF; d_gene: TRBD1; v_gene: TRBV30; abundance: .; j_gene: TRBJ1-3
CDR3nt: TGTGCCAGCAGCCAAAACAGGGGGTCGGGAGCTTTCTTT; CDR3aa: CASSQNRGSGAFF; d_gene: TRBD1; v_gene: TRBV7-2; abundance: few; j_gene: TRBJ1-1
CDR3nt: TGCGCCAGCAGCAACGGTCGCCCCACTGAAGCTTTCTTT; CDR3aa: CASSNGRPTEAFF; d_gene: .; v_gene: TRBV5-1; abundance: .; j_gene: TRBJ1-1
CDR3nt: TGTGCCAGCAGTTGGGGGGACAGGGAGGGAGAGACCCAGTACTTC; CDR3aa: CASSWGDREGETQYF; d_gene: TRBD1; v_gene: TRBV27; abundance: .; j_gene: TRBJ2-5
CDR3nt: TGTGCCAGCAGAAATGGGGGTACCGGGGAGCTGTTTTTT; CDR3aa: CASRNGGTGELFF; d_gene: .; v_gene: TRBV19; abundance: .; j_gene: TRBJ2-2
CDR3nt: TGTGCCGGAAGACAGGGAGTTGAGTCTGAAGCTTTCTTT; CDR3aa: CAGRQGVESEAFF; d_gene: TRBD1; v_gene: TRBV10-3; abundance: .; j_gene: TRBJ1-1
CDR3nt: TGCAGCGGTGGACAGGTTGGGAACTATGGCTACACCTTC; CDR3aa: CSGGQVGNYGYTF; d_gene: TRBD1; v_gene: TRBV29-1; abundance: .; j_gene: TRBJ1-2
CDR3nt: TGTGCCAGCAGCCAAGCGGGGCAAGCTGAAGCTTTCTTT; CDR3aa: CASSQAGQAEAFF; d_gene: .; v_gene: TRBV7-6; abundance: .; j_gene: TRBJ1-1
CDR3nt: TGTGCCAGCAGTTATTATAGCGGGAGTGGCACCGGGGAGCTGTTTTTT; CDR3aa: CASSYYSGSGTGELFF; d_gene: TRBD2; v_gene: TRBV6-5; abundance: .; j_gene: TRBJ2-2
CDR3nt: TGTGCCAGCACCCCTCTCCTCCCTGTTGTTAGCGGGAGGGTTGACGAGCAGTACTTC; CDR3aa: CASTPLLPVVSGRVDEQYF; d_gene: TRBD2; v_gene: TRBV28; abundance: once; j_gene: TRBJ2-7
CDR3nt: TGTGCCAGCAGCTTAGTGGGCATCGTAAACTTC; CDR3aa: CASSLVGIVNF; d_gene: .; v_gene: TRBV7-2; abundance: .; j_gene: TRBJ1-2
CDR3nt: TGTGCCAGCAGTCCCCAAGGACAGGGGCACACTGAAGCTTTCTTT; CDR3aa: CASSPQGQGHTEAFF; d_gene: TRBD1; v_gene: TRBV28; abundance: .; j_gene: TRBJ1-1
CDR3nt: TGTGCCAGCAGGGGACAGGGATCTGGAAACACCATATATTTT; CDR3aa: CASRGQGSGNTIYF; d_gene: TRBD1; v_gene: TRBV7-6; abundance: .; j_gene: TRBJ1-3
CDR3nt: TGTGCCAGCAGCTTGCTAAACACTGAAGCTTTCTTT; CDR3aa: CASSLLNTEAFF; d_gene: .; v_gene: TRBV5-5; abundance: .; j_gene: TRBJ1-1
CDR3nt: TGTGCCAGCAGTACTAGCAGCCCAGATACGCAGTATTTT; CDR3aa: CASSTSSPDTQYF; d_gene: .; v_gene: TRBV7-9; abundance: .; j_gene: TRBJ2-3